The 2 T cell receptor beta chains below come from one sample, sequenced in a study of cytomegalovirus exposure and HLA in healthy donors (dated by TCRdb to between 2016 and 2019). Preparation of the library involved the immunoSEQ multiplex PCR assay. The multiplex PCR relied on a mix of 60 forward primers for TCR Vbeta segments and 13 reverse primers for TCR Jbeta segments. TCRdb provides this immuneACCESS table in a form limited to in-frame rearrangements. Some clones are lacking; in checked studies, under half of them reflect an unresolved V gene, and why the rest are absent is not known. Counted in this sample were under 150,000 clones; about 68% of them appeared once. The biggest ten clones account for nearly 9.5% of the sample. The sequenced sample consisted of PBMCs. These receptors all stem from a middle-aged woman in good health and CMV-seropositive.

This clone came up a few times. J is TRBJ1-1 and V is TRBV29-1, with D possibly being TRBD1 (6 bases). The CDR3 consists of 10 residues. Per the germline V gene, CDR1 is SQVTM and CDR2 is ANQGSEA. Between the trimmed V and J ends, which lost 6 bases and 9 bases, there was a span of 11 bases. For the CDR3, the DNA is TGCAGCGTAGATGACAGGAAAGCTTTCTTT. Its translation: CSVDDRKAFF.

This sequence joins TRBV5-1 and TRBJ2-2; D gene unclear. The CDR3 has 13 residues. Germline V lookup: CDR1 SGHRS, CDR2 YFSETQ. Trimming left V 2 bases short and J 4 bases short, with 6 bases between. The CDR3 nucleotides read TGCGCCAGCAGCTTTGCGGTCACCGGGGAGCTGTTTTTT. This encodes CASSFAVTGELFF.